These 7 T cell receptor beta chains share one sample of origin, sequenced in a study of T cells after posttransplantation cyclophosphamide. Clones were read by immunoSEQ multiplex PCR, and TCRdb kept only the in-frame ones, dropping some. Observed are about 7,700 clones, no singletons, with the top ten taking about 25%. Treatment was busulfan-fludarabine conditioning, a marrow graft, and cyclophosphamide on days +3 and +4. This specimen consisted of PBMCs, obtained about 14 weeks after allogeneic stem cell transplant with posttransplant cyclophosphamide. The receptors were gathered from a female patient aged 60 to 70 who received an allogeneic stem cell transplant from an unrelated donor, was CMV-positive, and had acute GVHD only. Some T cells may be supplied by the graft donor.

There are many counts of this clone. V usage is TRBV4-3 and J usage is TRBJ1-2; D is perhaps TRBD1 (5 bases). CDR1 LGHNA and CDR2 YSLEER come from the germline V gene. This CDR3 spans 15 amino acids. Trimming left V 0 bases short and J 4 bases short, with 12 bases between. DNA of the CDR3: TGCGCCAGCAGCCAAGATAAGGGGAACTTCTATGGCTACACCTTC. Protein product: CASSQDKGNFYGYTF.

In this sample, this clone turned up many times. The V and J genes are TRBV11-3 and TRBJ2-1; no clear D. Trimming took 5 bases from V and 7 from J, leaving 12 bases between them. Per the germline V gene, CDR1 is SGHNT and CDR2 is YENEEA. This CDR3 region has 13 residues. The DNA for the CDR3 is TGTGCCAGCAGCCTTATATTCGGGAATGAGCAGTTCTTC. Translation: CASSLIFGNEQFF.

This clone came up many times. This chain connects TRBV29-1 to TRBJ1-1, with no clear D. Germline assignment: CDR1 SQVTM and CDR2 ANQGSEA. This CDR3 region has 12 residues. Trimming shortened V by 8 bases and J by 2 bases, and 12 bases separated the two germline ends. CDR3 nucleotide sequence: TGCAGCTCAGACCGGGGAAACACTGAAGCTTTCTTT. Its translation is CSSDRGNTEAFF.

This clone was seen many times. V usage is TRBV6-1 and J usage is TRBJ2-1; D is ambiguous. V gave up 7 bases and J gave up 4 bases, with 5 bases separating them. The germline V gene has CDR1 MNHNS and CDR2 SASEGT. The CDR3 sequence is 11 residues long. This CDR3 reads CASNYYNEQFF. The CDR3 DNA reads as TGTGCCAGCAATTATTACAATGAGCAGTTCTTC.

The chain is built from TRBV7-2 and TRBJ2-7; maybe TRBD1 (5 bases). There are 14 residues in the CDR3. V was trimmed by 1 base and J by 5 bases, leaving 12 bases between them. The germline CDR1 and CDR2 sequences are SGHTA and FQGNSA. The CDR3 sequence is CASSLVSREHEQYF. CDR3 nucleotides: TGTGCCAGCAGCTTAGTATCCAGGGAACACGAGCAGTACTTC.

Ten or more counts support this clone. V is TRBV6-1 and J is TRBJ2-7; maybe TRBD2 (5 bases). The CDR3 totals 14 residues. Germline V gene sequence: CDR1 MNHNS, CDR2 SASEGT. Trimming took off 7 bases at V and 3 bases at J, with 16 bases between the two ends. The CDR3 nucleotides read TGTGCCAGCATATCTAGACTAAGCGTCTACGAGCAGTACTTC. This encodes CASISRLSVYEQYF.

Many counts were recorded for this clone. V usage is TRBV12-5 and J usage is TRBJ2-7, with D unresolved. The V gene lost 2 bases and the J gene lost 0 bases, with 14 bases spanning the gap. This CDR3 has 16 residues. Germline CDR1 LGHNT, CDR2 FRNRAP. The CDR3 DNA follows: TGTGCTAGTGGTTTGCAAACTATCCTCTCCTCCTACGAGCAGTACTTC. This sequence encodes CASGLQTILSSYEQYF.